One sample yielded the 8 T cell receptor beta chains listed below, sequenced in a study of Ad26.COV2.S vaccination and SARS-CoV-2 variants. Measured with immunoSEQ multiplex PCR; TCRdb has only the in-frame clones, and not every one. The table has 380,000 or so clones, approximately 90% seen once. Treatment of the sample: some 20 received Ad26.COV2.S at low or high dose, single or two shots; roughly five received placebo; per-sample allocation not given. Collection of samples fell on day 63 after the first vaccine or placebo injection. The sequencing used peripheral blood, collected in a trial of Ad26.COV2.S vaccine versus placebo. Source of these receptors: a person between 18 and 65 years old who received the Ad26.COV2.S COVID-19 vaccine or a placebo.

The V gene is TRBV11-2, the J gene TRBJ2-2; D is unclear. The V end was cut by 2 bases, the J end by 12 bases, with 10 bases between. CDR1 is SGHAT, CDR2 FQNNGV, per germline. CDR3 length: 12 amino acids. This CDR3 reads CASSLSRSQLFF. As DNA, the CDR3 is TGTGCCAGCAGCTTAAGCCGGAGCCAGCTGTTTTTT.

This chain links TRBV9 with TRBJ1-1, with TRBD1 as a possible D gene (6 bases). The germline gives CDR1 SGDLS, CDR2 YYNGEE. This CDR3 has 15 amino acids. V was trimmed by 3 bases and J by 3 bases, leaving 15 bases between them. CDR3 coding DNA: TGTGCCAGCAGCGCCTCTGACAGGTTGGACACTGAAGCTTTCTTT. Protein: CASSASDRLDTEAFF.

The rearrangement links TRBV5-1 to TRBJ2-7; 10 bases match TRBD2. This CDR3 spans 15 amino acids. From germline, CDR1 is SGHRS and CDR2 YFSETQ. V shed 4 bases and J 4 bases; nucleotides not matched to a gene: 8. The DNA for the CDR3 is TGCGCCAGCAGCCGCCTAGCGGGAGTGAGGTACGAGCAGTACTTC. Translating it yields CASSRLAGVRYEQYF.

The V call is TRBV18, the J call TRBJ2-7, with 7 positions matching TRBD2. J lost 4 bases, V lost 0 bases, and 6 bases had no gene match. CDR1 and CDR2 from the germline V gene are KGHSH and LQKENI. The CDR3 has 15 amino acids. For the CDR3, the DNA is TGTGCCAGCTCACCACCGTCGGGCGGGGGATACGAGCAGTACTTC. Translation: CASSPPSGGGYEQYF.

The CDR3 is CASSIDGTIDEKLFF. CDR3 in DNA: TGTGCCAGTAGTATAGATGGGACAATTGACGAAAAACTGTTTTTT. The chain uses TRBV19 and TRBJ1-4; maybe TRBD1 (6 bases). This CDR3 has 15 amino acids. Between the trimmed V and J ends, which lost 0 bases and 8 bases, there was a span of 13 bases. Germline-derived CDR1 and CDR2 are LNHDA and SQIVND (reference sequence).

CDR3 sequence: CATSRDRGDRGAQYF. CDR3 sequence (DNA): TGTGCCACCAGCAGAGATCGCGGCGACCGGGGGGCCCAGTACTTC. The V call is TRBV15, the J call TRBJ2-5, with TRBD2 matching 7 bases. V lost 0 bases to trimming and J lost 9 bases; unmatched junction nucleotides: 10. The CDR3 length is 15 residues. From germline, CDR1 is LNHNV and CDR2 YYDKDF (reference sequence).

The rearrangement links TRBV15 to TRBJ1-5; the match to TRBD1 covers 8 bases. Losses at the gene ends were 4 bases for V and 4 bases for J; bases not matched to a gene: 6. The CDR3 has 15 amino acids. CDR1 and CDR2 (germline): LNHNV, YYDKDF (reference sequence). CDR3 DNA: TGTGCCACCAGCAAGCGGACAGGGCAAAATCAGCCCCAGCATTTT. Amino acid sequence: CATSKRTGQNQPQHF.

This clone was seen just once. The V and J genes are TRBV7-2 and TRBJ1-1; D ambiguous. Germline assignment: CDR1 SGHTA and CDR2 FQGNSA. The CDR3 runs to 13 residues. V lost 8 bases, J lost 5 bases, and 15 bases lay in between. The CDR3 is CASQGRAWTEAFF. Written as DNA, the CDR3 is TGTGCCAGCCAAGGGAGGGCTTGGACTGAAGCTTTCTTT.